This entry lists 9 T cell receptor beta chains sequenced from one sample in a study of blood T cell repertoires in COVID-19. Profiled with immunoSEQ multiplex PCR; TCRdb holds only in-frame clones, not every one. The sample gives roughly 200,000 clones, 75% to 90% of which show up once; 5% to 7.5% is in the top ten. Sequenced input: PBMCs or T cells enriched from blood (not recorded which). These receptors were collected from a man aged 40-49 years who had recovered from COVID-19.

The genes are TRBV21-1 and TRBJ1-3; the table's D call, TRBD1, was not checked against the DNA. TRBV21-1 is assigned pseudogene status. This CDR3 has 17 amino acids. The CDR3 DNA sequence: TGTGCCAGCAGCAATGACGCGACAGGGCACTCTGGAAACACCATATATTTT. Translating it yields CASSNDATGHSGNTIYF.

With respect to this clone: This CDR3 is also generated by other DNA sequences in the sample. This chain uses TRBV11-2 with TRBJ2-4; D gene ambiguous. V was clipped by 4 bases and J by 0 bases, with 7 bases between them. The CDR3 totals 14 residues. CDR1 and CDR2 (germline): SGHAT, FQNNGV. The CDR3 region has the DNA TGTGCCAGCAGCTCCCGTCTAGCCAAAAACATTCAGTACTTC. Translating gives CASSSRLAKNIQYF.

The rearrangement uses TRBV28 and TRBJ1-1; D is perhaps TRBD1 (6 bases). The V end lost 5 bases, the J end lost 0 bases, and 13 bases lay between the germline ends. The CDR3 runs to 15 residues. Germline V gene data show CDR1 as MDHEN and CDR2 as SYDVKM. CDR3 protein: CASSGQGRMNTEAFF. The CDR3 coding sequence is TGTGCCAGCAGTGGCCAGGGGCGCATGAACACTGAAGCTTTCTTT.

The CDR3 coding sequence is TGTGCCTGGGGGACAGTCGCCAATCAGCCCCAGCATTTT. Amino acid sequence: CAWGTVANQPQHF. This chain connects TRBV30 to TRBJ1-5; TRBD1 aligns across 7 bases. Trimming at V came to 5 bases and at J to 3 bases, leaving 4 bases not matched to a gene. CDR1 and CDR2 from the germline V gene are GTSNPN and SVGIG (reference sequence). The CDR3 consists of 13 residues.

The chain links TRBV27 to TRBJ1-4, with 10 bases aligning to TRBD1. This CDR3 is 15 amino acids long. The germline CDR1 and CDR2 sequences are MNHEY and SMNVEV (reference sequence). The V and J ends lost 8 bases and 6 bases, in that order; junction bases with no gene match: 9. The CDR3 DNA follows: TGTGCCAGCCAACCAGCCGGGACAGGGGATGAAAAACTGTTTTTT. Protein product: CASQPAGTGDEKLFF.

A single count supports this clone. The gene calls are TRBV29-1 and TRBJ2-1; D might be TRBD2 (6 bases). Trimming cost V 6 bases and J 7 bases, with 13 bases left between them. From germline, CDR1 is SQVTM and CDR2 ANQGSEA. The CDR3 has 12 residues. The CDR3 sequence: CSVAQGLNEQFF. CDR3 nucleotide sequence: TGCAGCGTGGCGCAGGGACTTAATGAGCAGTTCTTC.

The chain couples TRBV3-1 (or the pseudogene TRBV3-2) to TRBJ1-1; D is undetermined. The CDR3 has 14 amino acids. Germline V gives CDR1 LGHDT, CDR2 YNNKEL (reference sequence). V was shortened by 4 bases and J by 4 bases, with 13 bases between the two germline ends. CDR3 amino acids: CASSPNSRGTEAFF. The CDR3 nucleotides are TGTGCCAGCAGCCCCAATTCCCGGGGCACTGAAGCTTTCTTT.

This clone was detected once. V gene TRBV3-1 (or the pseudogene TRBV3-2) combines with J gene TRBJ1-1, with unresolved D. From germline, CDR1 is LGHDT and CDR2 YNNKEL (reference sequence). The CDR3 length is 16 residues. The V end lost 0 bases, the J end lost 0 bases, and 11 bases lay between the germline ends. The CDR3 region has the DNA TGTGCCAGCAGCCAAGATCGGAGAGGGATGAACACTGAAGCTTTCTTT. The encoded protein is CASSQDRRGMNTEAFF.

V and J are TRBV19 and TRBJ2-2; weak D call: TRBD1 (6 bases). The V end lost 7 bases, the J end lost 7 bases, and 16 bases lay between the germline ends. The CDR3 runs 14 residues. In germline, CDR1 is LNHDA, CDR2 SQIVND (reference sequence). The CDR3 spells CASMKIGGVGELFF. The CDR3 DNA follows: TGTGCCAGTATGAAGATAGGGGGAGTCGGGGAGCTGTTTTTT.